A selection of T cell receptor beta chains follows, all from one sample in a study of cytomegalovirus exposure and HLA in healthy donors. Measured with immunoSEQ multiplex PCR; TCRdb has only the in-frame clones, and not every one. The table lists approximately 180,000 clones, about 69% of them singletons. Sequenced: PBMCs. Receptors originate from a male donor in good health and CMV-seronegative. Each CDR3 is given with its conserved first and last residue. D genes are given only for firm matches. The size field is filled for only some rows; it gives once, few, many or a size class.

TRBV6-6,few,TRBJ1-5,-,TGTGCCAGTGCGAGTGGGCCTAGCAATCAGCCCCAGCATTTT,CASASGPSNQPQHF
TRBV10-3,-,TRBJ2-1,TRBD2,TGTGCCACCAGACTAGCGGGAGGCCCCTACAATGAGCAGTTCTTC,CATRLAGGPYNEQFF
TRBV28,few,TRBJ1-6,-,TGTGCCAGCATGACAGGCCATAATTCACCCCTCCACTTT,CASMTGHNSPLHF
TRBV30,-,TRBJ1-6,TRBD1,TGTGCCTGGAGCACAGGGGGGTACGGTTCACCCCTCCACTTT,CAWSTGGYGSPLHF
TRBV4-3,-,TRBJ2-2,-,TGCGCCAGCAGCCAAGTGGGTCCGGGGGCGAACACCGGGGAGCTGTTTTTT,CASSQVGPGANTGELFF
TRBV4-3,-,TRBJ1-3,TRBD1,TGCGCCAGCAGCCCGACAGGGTCCTCCTCTGGAAACACCATATATTTT,CASSPTGSSSGNTIYF
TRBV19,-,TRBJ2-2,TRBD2,TGTGCCAGTAGTATTGAGCGGCCGGGACTAGCATTTCACGGGGAGCTGTTTTTT,CASSIERPGLAFHGELFF
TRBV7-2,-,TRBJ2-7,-,TGTGCCAGCAGCTTAGTCCCCGTAAACTACGAGCAGTACTTC,CASSLVPVNYEQYF
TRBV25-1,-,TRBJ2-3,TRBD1,TGTGCCAGCAGTGAGGGGACAGGCGTCACAGATACGCAGTATTTT,CASSEGTGVTDTQYF
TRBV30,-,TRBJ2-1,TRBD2,TGTGCCTGGAGTCTTGGCGGGGGGGCCAATGAGCAGTTCTTC,CAWSLGGGANEQFF
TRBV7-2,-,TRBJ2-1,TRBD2,TGTGCCAGCAGCTTAGCTAGCGGGACCTACAATGAGCAGTTCTTC,CASSLASGTYNEQFF
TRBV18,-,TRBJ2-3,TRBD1,TGTGCCAGCTCACCCCACAAACCCGGGACAGGGGATGATACGCAGTATTTT,CASSPHKPGTGDDTQYF
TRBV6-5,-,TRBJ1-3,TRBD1,TGTGCCAGTACCCCTACGACAGGGACTGGAAACACCATATATTTT,CASTPTTGTGNTIYF
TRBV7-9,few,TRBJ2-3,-,TGTGCCAGCAGCTTAGCGTTCGGGGCAGATACGCAGTATTTT,CASSLAFGADTQYF
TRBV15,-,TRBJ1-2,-,TGTGCCACCAGCAGGGAGGGGAACTATGGCTACACCTTC,CATSREGNYGYTF
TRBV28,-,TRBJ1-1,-,TGTGCCAGCAGTACCAGACAGGACAGTGAAGCTTTCTTT,CASSTRQDSEAFF
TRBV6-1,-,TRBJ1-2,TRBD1,TGTGCCAGCAGTGGCACCGTGGGACAGTCATCCGGCTACACCTTC,CASSGTVGQSSGYTF
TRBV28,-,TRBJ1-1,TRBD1,TGTGCCAGCAGTCCTCGACAGGGGGTGAACACTGAAGCTTTCTTT,CASSPRQGVNTEAFF
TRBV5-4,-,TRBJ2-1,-,TGTGCCAGCAGCTCCCCCGGCGTAGGGGGGGGGCCCAGTGAGCAGTTCTTC,CASSSPGVGGGPSEQFF
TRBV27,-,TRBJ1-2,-,TGTGCCAGCAGTTTAAGGTCAGGACTCCTCACTAACTATGGCTACACCTTC,CASSLRSGLLTNYGYTF
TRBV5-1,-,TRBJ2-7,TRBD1,TGCGCCAGCAGCTTGGGTGGTGGGACAGCTCTCTACGAGCAGTACTTC,CASSLGGGTALYEQYF
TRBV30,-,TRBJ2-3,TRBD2,TGTGCCTGGAAGGCGGGACTAGCACAAAACCATACGCAGTATTTT,CAWKAGLAQNHTQYF
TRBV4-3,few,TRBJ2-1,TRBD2,TGCGCCAGCAGCCCGACTAGCGGGCTACAGAATGAGCAGTTCTTC,CASSPTSGLQNEQFF
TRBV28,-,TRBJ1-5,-,TGTGCCAGCAGTTTTGACAGCGACAGTCAGCCCCAGCATTTT,CASSFDSDSQPQHF
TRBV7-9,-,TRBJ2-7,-,TGTGCCAGCAGCCAAACTAAGGGGGGGATAACCTACGAGCAGTACTTC,CASSQTKGGITYEQYF
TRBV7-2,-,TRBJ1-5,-,TGTGCCAGCAGCTTAACAGGGAATCAGCCCCAGCATTTT,CASSLTGNQPQHF
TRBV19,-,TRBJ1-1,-,TGTGCCAGTAGTTCACCGAAGAGGGGGACGAACACTGAAGCTTTCTTT,CASSSPKRGTNTEAFF
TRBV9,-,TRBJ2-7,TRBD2,TGTGCCAGCAGCGTAGGCGGCGGGAGGACTTACGAGCAGTACTTC,CASSVGGGRTYEQYF
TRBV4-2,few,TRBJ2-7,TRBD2,TGTGCCAGCAGCCTTAATATATGGATAGCGGGGGCCTACTACGAGCAGTACTTC,CASSLNIWIAGAYYEQYF
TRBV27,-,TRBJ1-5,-,TGTGCCAGCAGTTTATGGGGGGGCGAAAAACAGCCCCAGCATTTT,CASSLWGGEKQPQHF
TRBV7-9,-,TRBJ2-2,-,TGTGCCAGCAGTCTCCTCAACACCGGGGAGCTGTTTTTT,CASSLLNTGELFF
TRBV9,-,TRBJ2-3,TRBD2,TGTGCCAGCAGCGTAAGCGGGAGGACAGATACGCAGTATTTT,CASSVSGRTDTQYF
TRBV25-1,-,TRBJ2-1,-,TGTGCCAGCAGTGAAGGTCGTAGCTACAATGAGCAGTTCTTC,CASSEGRSYNEQFF
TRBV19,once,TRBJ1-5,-,TGTGCCAGTAGTATAGGGCAGGATAGCAATCAGCCCCAGCATTTT,CASSIGQDSNQPQHF
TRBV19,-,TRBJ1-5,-,TGTGCCAGTAGTCCAGACATAGGCAATCAGCCCCAGCATTTT,CASSPDIGNQPQHF
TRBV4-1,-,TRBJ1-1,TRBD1,TGCGCCAGCAGCCGACAGGGTGGGGGGCCGTTGAACACTGAAGCTTTCTTT,CASSRQGGGPLNTEAFF
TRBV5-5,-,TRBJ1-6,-,TGTGCCAGCAGCACGACAGGACTTAATTCACCCCTCCACTTT,CASSTTGLNSPLHF
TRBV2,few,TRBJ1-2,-,TGTGCCAGCGTCCGGGACTCTAGAAACTATGGCTACACCTTC,CASVRDSRNYGYTF
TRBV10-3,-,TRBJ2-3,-,TGTGCCATCAGTGACCAAGGAGAACCCCAAAAGCAGTATTTT,CAISDQGEPQKQYF
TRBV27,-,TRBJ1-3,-,TGTGCCAGCAGGGACACCACCTCTGGAAACACCATATATTTT,CASRDTTSGNTIYF